This TCR beta chain was captured by sequencing in a study of blood T cell repertoires in COVID-19. About the research overall: Whether acute or convalescent, the COVID-19 samples came from the United States, Italy and Spain. The analysed material was cDNA or gDNA that came from T cells, B-cell-depleted T cells, or PBMCs.

Germline CDR1 and CDR2: LNHDA and SQIVND (reference sequence). The V segment lost 6 bases and the J segment 4 bases; nucleotides outside the gene matches: 11. The CDR3 is 16 amino acids. In the original analysis: Amplification of reference gene primers provided the estimated nucleated cell counts. Repertoires were generated with immunoSEQ multiplex PCR, while TCRdb's copy carries only in-frame clones and drops some. The DNA gave D and trimming, while V, J and clone size come from that table. The sample has 150,000 to 200,000 clones; approximately 86% are singletons. The sample consisted of peripheral blood. The chain links TRBV19 to TRBJ2-3, with TRBD1 matching over 9 bases. The receptor's source is a woman aged 25 to 39 with active or convalescent COVID-19. In nucleotides, the CDR3 is TGTGCCAGTAGCGGACCAACAGGGGGCGCACCAGATACGCAGTATTTT. The encoded protein is CASSGPTGGAPDTQYF.